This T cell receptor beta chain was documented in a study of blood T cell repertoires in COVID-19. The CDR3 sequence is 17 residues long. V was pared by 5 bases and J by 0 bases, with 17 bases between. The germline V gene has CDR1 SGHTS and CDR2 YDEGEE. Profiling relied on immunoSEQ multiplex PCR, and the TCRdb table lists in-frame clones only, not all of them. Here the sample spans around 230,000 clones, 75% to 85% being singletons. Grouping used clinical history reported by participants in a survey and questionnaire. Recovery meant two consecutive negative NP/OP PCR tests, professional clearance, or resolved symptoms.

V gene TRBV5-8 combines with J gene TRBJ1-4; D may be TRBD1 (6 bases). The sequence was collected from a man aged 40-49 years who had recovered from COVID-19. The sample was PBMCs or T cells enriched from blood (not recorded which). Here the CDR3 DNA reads TGTGCCAGCAGACCTTCGACAGGAAAGCCAACTAATGAAAAACTGTTTTTT. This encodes CASRPSTGKPTNEKLFF.